The 28 T cell receptor beta chains in this list originate from one sample, sequenced in a study. TCRdb reprocessed the 5' RACE reads with MiXCR, giving one entry per CDR3 protein. This sample has about 42,000 distinct CDR3 sequences, with 30% found just once. The sequencing sample was made of tumor-infiltrating memory CD4+ T cells sorted from the breast tumor. Subset denoted: memory CD4+ T cells, CD4+CD45RO+CD25-. These TCRs come from a female donor with breast cancer.

This chain connects TRBV6-5 to TRBJ2-7; tentatively, D is TRBD1 (5 bases). Deletions cut 2 bases from V and 4 bases from J, with 12 bases between. CDR3 length: 14 residues. Per germline, CDR1 MNHEY and CDR2 SVGAGI. The CDR3 nucleotides are TGTGCCAGCAGTTACGGCAGGGCAGGATACGAGCAGTACTTC. As protein: CASSYGRAGYEQYF.

This clonotype was detected a few times. The CDR3 region is CASSLQGPEETQYF. The CDR3 bases are TGCGCCAGCAGCTTACAGGGTCCTGAAGAGACCCAGTACTTC. The J gene is TRBJ2-5, the V gene TRBV5-1; tentatively, D is TRBD1 (6 bases). Germline V gene data show CDR1 as SGHRS and CDR2 as YFSETQ. This CDR3 comprises 14 residues. V dropped 2 bases and J dropped 3 bases, with 11 bases sitting between them.

This clonotype was seen more than once but under ten times. This sequence joins TRBV5-1 and TRBJ2-5; 8 bases align to TRBD1. Per germline, CDR1 SGHRS and CDR2 YFSETQ. The junction had 9 bases not matched to a gene; V was cut back by 3 bases and J by 5 bases. The CDR3 is 15 amino acids. CDR3 sequence (DNA): TGCGCCAGCAGCTCCGGACAGGGTCCAAGGGAGACCCAGTACTTC. Residues: CASSSGQGPRETQYF.

Remarks on this clonotype: One end of the junction does not line up with germline, which may come from a read error. The chain joins TRBV20-1 to TRBJ2-1; a possible D gene is TRBD2 (5 bases). The CDR3 length is 13 residues. Germline CDR1 DFQATT, CDR2 SNEGSKA (reference sequence). CDR3 DNA sequence: TGCAGTGCTGGAGATGGTAGCGACAATGAGCAGTTCTTC. Residues: CSAGDGSDNEQFF.

V usage is TRBV5-1 and J usage is TRBJ2-1; unclear D gene. Germline V gene data show CDR1 as SGHRS and CDR2 as YFSETQ. The CDR3 totals 13 residues. V was shortened by 0 bases and J by 3 bases, with 4 bases between the two germline ends. CDR3 nucleotides: TGCGCCAGCAGCTTGGGGGACTACAATGAGCAGTTCTTC. This gives the protein CASSLGDYNEQFF.

This clonotype was detected ten times or more. V and J are TRBV12-3 or TRBV12-4 and TRBJ2-3; D uncertain. CDR3 size: 11 residues. V was cut by 6 bases and J by 8 bases, with 9 bases left in between. The CDR3, as DNA: TGTGCCAGCAGCCGTAGTAGTACGCAGTATTTT. The encoded protein is CASSRSSTQYF.

J is TRBJ2-5 and V is TRBV6-5; D may match TRBD1 or TRBD2 (5 bases each). This CDR3 has 16 residues. CDR1 and CDR2 (germline): MNHEY, SVGAGI. Trimming removed 6 bases from V and 7 bases from J, with 24 bases in between. CDR3 protein: CASSRGSRITPGTQYF. DNA of the CDR3: TGTGCCAGCAGCCGGGGCAGTAGGATTACACCAGGGACCCAGTACTTC.

V is TRBV4-1 and J is TRBJ2-7, with D perhaps matching TRBD2 (6 bases). The CDR3 totals 16 residues. From germline, CDR1 is MGHRA and CDR2 YSYEKL. V lost 1 base, J lost 4 bases, and 17 bases lay in between. The CDR3 DNA reads as TGCGCCAGCAGCCAAGGCGGGAACCCCGGTCTGTACGAGCAGTACTTC. Its translation is CASSQGGNPGLYEQYF.

The V gene is TRBV10-3, the J gene TRBJ1-2; D is possibly TRBD1 (5 bases). This CDR3 is 14 amino acids long. CDR1 and CDR2 from the germline V gene are ENHRY and SYGVKD. With 1 base removed from V and 8 bases from J, the gap between germline ends came to 14 bases. The CDR3 reads CAISELSAGQGYTF. In nucleotides, the CDR3 is TGTGCCATCAGTGAGTTATCGGCAGGGCAAGGCTACACCTTC.

The chain has TRBV4-2 and TRBJ1-1; D gene uncertain. The CDR3 extends over 13 amino acids. The V and J ends lost 0 bases and 1 base respectively, with 3 bases between them. Germline V gives CDR1 LGHNA, CDR2 YNFKEQ. The CDR3: CASSQDPNTEAFF. The DNA for the CDR3 is TGTGCCAGCAGCCAAGACCCGAACACTGAAGCTTTCTTT.

This clonotype was detected only a few times. The chain recombines TRBV7-2 with TRBJ2-1; D remains unclear. The CDR3 totals 16 residues. From germline, CDR1 is SGHTA and CDR2 FQGNSA. V lost 2 bases to trimming and J lost 9 bases, with 20 bases between them. Here the CDR3 DNA reads TGTGCCAGCAGCTTATCCAGTCGACCCCTGGATGGTGAGCAGTTCTTC. Protein: CASSLSSRPLDGEQFF.

Points on this clonotype: The CDR3 does not close with the conserved phenylalanine or tryptophan, likely indicating a read error. This chain links TRBV6-2 or TRBV6-3 with TRBJ2-7, with D hard to call. This CDR3 comprises 11 residues. CDR1 is MNHEY and CDR2 is SVGEGT in the germline V gene. V was clipped by 5 bases and J by 5 bases, with 7 bases between them. The CDR3 reads CASSRANEQYS. CDR3 nucleotides: TGTGCCAGCAGTCGGGCGAACGAGCAGTACTCC.

CDR3 sequence: CSAPDRTDTQYF. CDR3 sequence (DNA): TGCAGTGCTCCCGACAGGACAGATACGCAGTATTTT. This sequence joins TRBV20-1 and TRBJ2-3; D possibly corresponds to TRBD1 (6 bases). Per the germline V gene, CDR1 is DFQATT and CDR2 is SNEGSKA (reference sequence). The CDR3 is made up of 12 amino acids. The V and J ends lost 5 bases and 3 bases respectively, with 9 bases between them.

The chain links TRBV10-3 to TRBJ2-3; TRBD2 might be the D (6 bases). The CDR3 totals 13 residues. V dropped 7 bases and J dropped 4 bases, with 12 bases sitting between them. The V gene's germline CDR1 is ENHRY and CDR2 SYGVKD. The CDR3 DNA reads as TGTGCCATCAAGGAGGAGGGGCCAGATACGCAGTATTTT. Amino acid sequence: CAIKEEGPDTQYF.

J is TRBJ2-2 and V is TRBV12-3 or TRBV12-4; the D gene is possibly TRBD1 (6 bases). The CDR3 extends over 15 amino acids. Trimming shortened V by 3 bases and J by 4 bases, and 12 bases separated the two germline ends. The chain's CDR3 is CASSFRQAGTGELFF. CDR3 nucleotide sequence: TGTGCCAGCAGTTTTCGACAGGCAGGCACCGGGGAGCTGTTTTTT.

The chain links TRBV7-9 to TRBJ2-3; no firm D call. V lost 2 bases to trimming and J lost 0 bases, with 9 bases between them. The CDR3 has 15 amino acids. Per the germline V gene, CDR1 is SEHNR and CDR2 is FQNEAQ (reference sequence). The CDR3 protein is CASSLIAESTDTQYF. The CDR3 DNA follows: TGTGCCAGCAGCTTAATAGCAGAGAGCACAGATACGCAGTATTTT.

This clonotype is categorized as medium-sized. The chain is built from TRBV5-1 and TRBJ2-1, with D hard to call. The V gene lost 0 bases and the J gene lost 0 bases, with 7 bases spanning the gap. CDR1 and CDR2 from the germline V gene are SGHRS and YFSETQ. CDR3 length: 15 residues. CDR3 region: CASSLVPDSYNEQFF. CDR3 nucleotides: TGCGCCAGCAGCTTGGTGCCGGACTCCTACAATGAGCAGTTCTTC.

In its sample, this clonotype was seen a few times. This chain connects TRBV7-3 to TRBJ2-5; 10 bases fit TRBD1. V lost 6 bases and J lost 2; bases outside the gene matches: 3. This CDR3 spans 14 amino acids. Germline V lookup: CDR1 SGHTA, CDR2 FQGTGA. The CDR3 spells CASSLDRGQETQYF. CDR3 bases: TGTGCCAGCAGTCTGGACAGGGGGCAAGAGACCCAGTACTTC.

This clonotype was recorded only once. The CDR3, as DNA: TGTGCCAGCAGCGGACTAGCGGAGGACGAGCAGTACTTC. This translates into CASSGLAEDEQYF. This chain links TRBV12-3 or TRBV12-4 with TRBJ2-7, with TRBD2 matching over 10 bases. The CDR3 loop spans 13 amino acids. V was pared by 6 bases and J by 5 bases, with 4 bases of the junction left unmatched.

This clonotype was counted between two and nine times. The chain joins TRBV28 to TRBJ2-7; the D gene is possibly TRBD2 (6 bases). CDR3 size: 15 residues. Germline lookup yields CDR1 MDHEN and CDR2 SYDVKM. V was pared by 2 bases and J by 2 bases, with 13 bases between. The CDR3 region has the DNA TGTGCCAGCAGTTTAGGGGGGACCCATGCCTACGAGCAGTACTTC. Translating it yields CASSLGGTHAYEQYF.

V usage is TRBV4-3 and J usage is TRBJ1-4; D is undetermined. The CDR3 sequence is 14 residues long. The germline CDR1 and CDR2 sequences are LGHNA and YSLEER. CDR3 nucleotide sequence: TGCATCAGCAGCCAAGCGGGCAGGAGTGAAAAACTGTTTTTT. Protein product: CISSQAGRSEKLFF.

The J gene is TRBJ2-1, the V gene TRBV20-1; 13 nucleotides match TRBD2. The CDR3 runs 17 residues. V was clipped by 0 bases and J by 5 bases; unmatched bases: 7. The germline gives CDR1 DFQATT, CDR2 SNEGSKA (reference sequence). CDR3 nucleotide sequence: TGCAGTGCTAGAGATCGGATGGGACTAGCGGGGCACAATGAGCAGTTCTTC. This encodes CSARDRMGLAGHNEQFF.

CDR3 residues: CASRRQADGTNEKLFF. For the CDR3, the DNA is TGTGCCAGCAGGAGACAAGCTGATGGGACTAATGAAAAACTGTTTTTT. J is TRBJ1-4 and V is TRBV27, with no clear D. This CDR3 spans 16 amino acids. V gave up 6 bases and J gave up 2 bases, with 16 bases separating them. The germline CDR1 and CDR2 sequences are MNHEY and SMNVEV (reference sequence).

V usage is TRBV6-1 and J usage is TRBJ1-4; D may be TRBD1 (5 bases). Germline V gene data show CDR1 as MNHNS and CDR2 as SASEGT. Deletions cut 2 bases from V and 5 bases from J, with 12 bases between. CDR3 length: 15 amino acids. The CDR3 sequence: CASSEFGGPNEKLFF. DNA of the CDR3: TGTGCCAGCAGTGAATTCGGGGGACCGAATGAAAAACTGTTTTTT.

Only a few counts were recorded for this clonotype. The gene calls are TRBV29-1 and TRBJ1-5; maybe TRBD1 (6 bases). The CDR3 has 13 residues. Germline assignment: CDR1 SQVTM and CDR2 ANQGSEA. Deletions cut 5 bases from V and 0 bases from J, with 8 bases between. The CDR3 protein is CSVLQGSNQPQHF. DNA for the CDR3: TGCAGCGTTCTACAGGGTAGCAATCAGCCCCAGCATTTT.

The chain combines TRBV5-1 with TRBJ2-1, with TRBD2 matching 11 bases. This CDR3 comprises 15 residues. The J segment lost 6 bases and the V segment lost 4 bases, leaving 6 bases of the junction unmatched. Germline CDR1 SGHRS, CDR2 YFSETQ. The CDR3 DNA sequence: TGCGCCAGCAGCAGGACTAGCGGGCAGAGCAATGAGCAGTTCTTC. Translating gives CASSRTSGQSNEQFF.

This clonotype showed up many times. The V call is TRBV20-1, the J call TRBJ1-5, with 8 nucleotides matching TRBD1. Germline V gene lookup returns CDR1 DFQATT and CDR2 SNEGSKA (reference sequence). There are 15 residues in the CDR3. V gave up 6 bases and J gave up 5 bases; unmatched junction bases: 12. CDR3 loop: CSATSGGGLDQPQHF. As DNA, the CDR3 is TGCAGTGCAACCTCAGGGGGCGGGTTGGATCAGCCCCAGCATTTT.

This clonotype was counted a single time. The rearrangement joins TRBV28 to TRBJ1-2; the D gene is possibly TRBD1 (5 bases). V was trimmed by 3 bases and J by 5 bases, leaving 13 bases between them. The CDR3 runs 14 residues. Germline V gene sequence: CDR1 MDHEN, CDR2 SYDVKM. The CDR3: CASSFRGLAYGYTF. The DNA of the CDR3 is TGTGCCAGCAGTTTTAGGGGTTTGGCGTATGGCTACACCTTC.